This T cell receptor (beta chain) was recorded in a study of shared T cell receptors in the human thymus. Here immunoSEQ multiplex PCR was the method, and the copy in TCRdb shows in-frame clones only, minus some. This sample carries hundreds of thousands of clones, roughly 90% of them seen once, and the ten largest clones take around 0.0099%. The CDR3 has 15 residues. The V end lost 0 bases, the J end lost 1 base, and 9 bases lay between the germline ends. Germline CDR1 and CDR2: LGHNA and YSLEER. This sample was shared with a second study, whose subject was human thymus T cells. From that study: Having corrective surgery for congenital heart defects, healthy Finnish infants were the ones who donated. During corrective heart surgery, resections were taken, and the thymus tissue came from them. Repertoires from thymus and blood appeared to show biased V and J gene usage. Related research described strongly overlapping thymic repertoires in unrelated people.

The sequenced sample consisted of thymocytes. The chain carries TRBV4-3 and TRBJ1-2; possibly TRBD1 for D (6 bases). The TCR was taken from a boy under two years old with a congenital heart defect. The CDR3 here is CASSQDTGINYGYTF. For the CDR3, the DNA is TGCGCCAGCAGCCAAGACACAGGGATTAACTATGGCTACACCTTC.